The 26 T cell receptor beta chains below all came from one sample that was sequenced in a study of blood T cell repertoires in COVID-19. Profiling relied on immunoSEQ multiplex PCR, and the TCRdb table lists in-frame clones only, not all of them. The table lists more than 250,000 clones, 83% of them singletons. The sequenced sample was peripheral blood. The receptors were sampled from a woman aged 45-65 years with acute or convalescent COVID-19.

On this clone itself: The junction and the germline gene differ at one end; a read error may be behind it. This chain joins TRBV2 and TRBJ1-2, with a weak D call TRBD1 (5 bases). Germline V gene sequence: CDR1 SNHLY, CDR2 FYNNEI. The CDR3 is 13 residues long. The CDR3 DNA sequence: TGTGCCAGCAGGGAAGACAGCCACTATGGCTACACCTTC. Translated: CASREDSHYGYTF.

There are a few counts of this clone. This chain links TRBV12-3 or TRBV12-4 with TRBJ1-2, with TRBD1 matching over 7 bases. Germline trimming cut 6 bases from V and 4 bases from J; bases unmatched to any gene: 5. This CDR3 has 13 amino acids. The CDR3 DNA sequence: TGTGCCAGCAGACAGGGACAGAGCTATGGCTACACCTTC. It encodes CASRQGQSYGYTF.

J is TRBJ2-7 and V is TRBV27; TRBD1 agrees at 9 bases. J lost 7 bases, V lost 5 bases, and 3 bases had no gene match. The germline V gene has CDR1 MNHEY and CDR2 SMNVEV (reference sequence). The CDR3 extends over 12 amino acids. CDR3 DNA: TGTGCCAGCAGTCAGACAGGGGGGGAGCAGTACTTC. This gives the protein CASSQTGGEQYF.

This clone was found once. The rearrangement joins TRBV7-2 to TRBJ1-2; 7 bases agree with TRBD1. With 5 bases clipped from V and 8 bases from J, the junction kept 8 bases outside the gene matches. This CDR3 is built from 13 residues. From germline, CDR1 is SGHTA and CDR2 FQGNSA. CDR3 in amino acids: CASSNGQARGYTF. The CDR3 DNA follows: TGTGCCAGCAGCAACGGACAGGCCCGGGGCTACACCTTC.

This clone has just one count. V is TRBV7-2 and J is TRBJ2-5; no firm D call. CDR3 length equals 11 residues. Between the trimmed V and J ends, which lost 2 bases and 5 bases, there was a span of 3 bases. Germline CDR1 SGHTA, CDR2 FQGNSA. The CDR3 bases are TGTGCCAGCAGCTTACTGGAGACCCAGTACTTC. Its protein product is CASSLLETQYF.

V is TRBV10-3 and J is TRBJ1-5; D might be TRBD1 (6 bases). Trimming left V 6 bases short and J 3 bases short, with 9 bases between. CDR3 length: 13 residues. Germline CDR1 ENHRY, CDR2 SYGVKD. CDR3 region: CAIRGDNNQPQHF. The CDR3 nucleotides read TGTGCCATCAGGGGGGACAACAATCAGCCCCAGCATTTT.

This clone was observed a handful of times. The V and J genes are TRBV6-2 or TRBV6-3 and TRBJ2-7; 7 bases line up with TRBD1. V dropped 6 bases and J dropped 5; count of bases not matched to a gene: 10. Per the germline V gene, CDR1 is MNHEY and CDR2 is SVGEGT. This CDR3 contains 14 residues. The CDR3 bases are TGTGCCAGCAGCATCCGTAGGGGGCAGGACGAGCAGTACTTC. Translating gives CASSIRRGQDEQYF.

This chain connects TRBV2 to TRBJ1-2; the match to TRBD1 covers 7 bases. Germline V gives CDR1 SNHLY, CDR2 FYNNEI. There are 14 residues in the CDR3. The trim removed 6 bases at V and 5 bases at J, leaving 9 bases unmatched. The CDR3 DNA is TGTGCCAGCAGGATGGACAGGTTGGAGTATGGCTACACCTTC. Protein product: CASRMDRLEYGYTF. Filled out from reference TRBV2 and TRBJ1-2, the complete variable domain reads EPEVTQTPSHQVTQMGQEVILRCVPISNHLYFYWYRQILGQKVEFLVSFYNNEISEKSEIFDDQFSVERPDGSNFTLKIRSTKLEDSAMYFCASRMDRLEYGYTFGSGTRLTVV.

The CDR3 sequence: CASSPIQGATEKLFF. The CDR3, as DNA: TGTGCCAGCTCACCAATACAGGGGGCAACGGAAAAACTGTTTTTT. This chain joins TRBV18 and TRBJ1-4; TRBD1 aligns across 9 bases. Germline lookup yields CDR1 KGHSH and CDR2 LQKENI. The V segment lost 2 bases and the J segment 8 bases; nucleotides outside the gene matches: 6. CDR3 length: 15 amino acids.

A single count supports this clone. The V and J genes are TRBV19 and TRBJ2-5; 7 nucleotides line up with TRBD1. In germline, CDR1 is LNHDA, CDR2 SQIVND (reference sequence). The V segment lost 4 bases and the J segment 3 bases; nucleotides outside the gene matches: 8. The CDR3 totals 15 residues. Written as DNA, the CDR3 is TGTGCCAGTAGTAAAAGGGACAGTCAAGAAGAGACCCAGTACTTC. Residues: CASSKRDSQEETQYF.

This chain connects TRBV5-4 to TRBJ2-3; TRBD1 might be the D (6 bases). Trimming took 5 bases from V and 5 from J, leaving 12 bases between them. Germline V gene lookup returns CDR1 SGHNT and CDR2 YYREEE (reference sequence). The CDR3 spans 13 residues. CDR3 region: CASSSQGQDTQYF. Here the CDR3 DNA reads TGTGCCAGCAGTTCACAGGGTCAAGATACGCAGTATTTT.

In this sample, this clone turned up once. This chain uses TRBV7-2 with TRBJ2-7, with D unclear. The CDR3 is 12 residues long. Trimming left V 5 bases short and J 3 bases short, with 8 bases between. Germline V lookup: CDR1 SGHTA, CDR2 FQGNSA. CDR3 residues: CASSLTDYEQYF. CDR3 sequence (DNA): TGTGCCAGCAGCCTAACTGACTACGAGCAGTACTTC.

This chain connects TRBV5-8 to TRBJ2-1; TRBD2 agrees at 10 bases. The germline V gene has CDR1 SGHTS and CDR2 YDEGEE. V was clipped by 3 bases and J by 7 bases; unmatched bases: 22. This CDR3 has 20 residues. The CDR3: CASSSPGGLGLAGVGNEQFF. Here the CDR3 DNA reads TGTGCCAGCAGCTCACCCGGAGGCCTCGGGCTAGCGGGAGTAGGTAATGAGCAGTTCTTC.

The V and J genes are TRBV11-2 and TRBJ1-2, with D perhaps TRBD1 (5 bases). V lost 1 base and J 4 bases, leaving 7 bases between the germline ends. Germline-derived CDR1 and CDR2 are SGHAT and FQNNGV. This CDR3 has 13 residues. This CDR3 is CASSLGQGYGYTF. DNA for the CDR3: TGTGCCAGCAGCTTAGGTCAGGGCTATGGCTACACCTTC.

This rearrangement joins TRBV7-6 to TRBJ1-4, with a possible D match to TRBD1 (6 bases). V was pared by 1 base and J by 2 bases, with 11 bases between. Germline V lookup: CDR1 SGHVS, CDR2 FNYEAQ. The length of the CDR3 is 16 residues. This chain's CDR3 is CASSLGMGATNEKLFF. In DNA, the CDR3 is TGTGCCAGCAGCTTAGGAATGGGGGCCACTAATGAAAAACTGTTTTTT.

This rearrangement joins TRBV29-1 to TRBJ2-1; maybe TRBD1 (6 bases). Germline-derived CDR1 and CDR2 are SQVTM and ANQGSEA. CDR3 length: 8 amino acids. V lost 7 bases to trimming and J lost 15 bases, with 10 bases between them. The CDR3: CSAGVRFF. CDR3 nucleotides: TGCAGCGCAGGGGTGCGGTTCTTC.

This chain joins TRBV6-5 and TRBJ1-2; D remains ambiguous. The CDR3 has 11 amino acids. In germline, CDR1 is MNHEY, CDR2 SVGAGI. Trimming took off 6 bases at V and 8 bases at J, with 10 bases between the two ends. The chain's CDR3 is CASRETGGYTF. The CDR3 bases are TGTGCCAGCAGAGAGACCGGGGGCTACACCTTC.

This chain links TRBV27 with TRBJ1-2; TRBD1 is a possible D gene (6 bases). Trimming left V 7 bases short and J 8 bases short, with 17 bases between. Germline-derived CDR1 and CDR2 are MNHEY and SMNVEV (reference sequence). This CDR3 spans 13 amino acids. CDR3 sequence reads: CASTPTGSGGYTF. CDR3 DNA: TGTGCCAGCACCCCTACAGGGTCGGGAGGCTACACCTTC.

In DNA form, the CDR3 reads TGTGCCAGCAGCCCCCGGGGTAACCGGCCGTTCTATGGCTACACCTTC. It is translated as CASSPRGNRPFYGYTF. This chain joins TRBV7-2 and TRBJ1-2; D remains unclear. This CDR3 comprises 16 residues. From germline, CDR1 is SGHTA and CDR2 FQGNSA. The ends were cut back, 5 bases at V and 4 bases at J, with 20 bases in the middle.

The chain uses TRBV10-3 and TRBJ1-3; D remains unclear. From germline, CDR1 is ENHRY and CDR2 SYGVKD. The ends were cut back, 8 bases at V and 0 bases at J, with 5 bases in the middle. The CDR3 has 12 amino acids. Here the CDR3 reads CAIGNSGNTIYF. The CDR3 DNA is TGTGCCATCGGCAACTCTGGAAACACCATATATTTT.

The chain employs TRBV18 and TRBJ2-7, with 8 bases lining up with TRBD2. Trimming at V came to 0 bases and at J to 5 bases, leaving 9 bases not matched to a gene. Germline assignment: CDR1 KGHSH and CDR2 LQKENI. CDR3 length: 16 residues. Here the CDR3 DNA reads TGTGCCAGCTCACCACCACTAGCGGTAGCGTTAAACGAGCAGTACTTC. It translates to CASSPPLAVALNEQYF. Supplemented by reference TRBV18 and TRBJ2-7, the full variable domain reads NAGVMQNPRHLVRRRGQEARLRCSPMKGHSHVYWYRQLPEEGLKFMVYLQKENIIDESGMPKERFSAEFPKEGPSILRIQQVVRGDSAAYFCASSPPLAVALNEQYFGPGTRLTVT.

The chain has TRBV7-2 and TRBJ2-1; TRBD1 aligns across 8 bases. The junction had 6 bases not matched to a gene; V was cut back by 5 bases and J by 0 bases. Germline V gene sequence: CDR1 SGHTA, CDR2 FQGNSA. The CDR3 extends over 16 amino acids. CDR3 sequence reads: CASSITGGSSYNEQFF. The CDR3 DNA is TGTGCCAGCAGCATTACAGGGGGAAGCTCCTACAATGAGCAGTTCTTC.

This clone was counted between two and nine times. The chain is built from TRBV2 and TRBJ1-5; D gene uncertain. Trimming left V 3 bases short and J 4 bases short, with 7 bases between. This CDR3 spans 13 amino acids. The germline gives CDR1 SNHLY, CDR2 FYNNEI. CDR3 bases: TGTGCCAGCAGTGAGTCCCCGAATCAGCCCCAGCATTTT. Encoded protein: CASSESPNQPQHF.

This clone was recorded once. The V gene is TRBV24-1, the J gene TRBJ1-6; no clear D. Trimming removed 9 bases from V and 1 base from J, with 21 bases in between. CDR1 is KGHDR and CDR2 is SFDVKD in the germline V gene. CDR3 length: 18 residues. In nucleotides, the CDR3 is TGTGCCACCGAGGACGGGAGGTTTTGTAGGTCCTATAATTCACCCCTCCACTTT. Encoded protein: CATEDGRFCRSYNSPLHF.

This clone was picked up one time. V is TRBV2 and J is TRBJ1-5; 10 nucleotides agree with TRBD1. The germline gives CDR1 SNHLY, CDR2 FYNNEI. This CDR3 comprises 14 residues. V dropped 6 bases and J dropped 6; count of bases not matched to a gene: 5. The chain's CDR3 is CASSGQGVVQPQHF. The DNA of the CDR3 is TGTGCCAGCAGCGGACAGGGGGTTGTTCAGCCCCAGCATTTT.

J is TRBJ1-2 and V is TRBV9, with a tentative D call TRBD1 (5 bases). Trimming left V 4 bases short and J 6 bases short, with 13 bases between. The CDR3 has 13 amino acids. Germline V gives CDR1 SGDLS, CDR2 YYNGEE. The CDR3 reads CASSQDGGDGYTF. For the CDR3, the DNA is TGTGCCAGCAGCCAAGACGGAGGGGATGGCTACACCTTC.